This TCR beta chain derives from a study of cytomegalovirus exposure and HLA in healthy donors. Study-wide points: Later analysis associated a missense DCLRE1C variant with TCR beta V- and J-gene trimming. In a later analysis, HLA-associated beta chains showed higher expansion and lower generation probabilities than comparable chains.

Points on this clone: Its antigen is not known.

The PCR used 60 Vbeta and 13 Jbeta primers. The repertoire was sequenced with immunoSEQ multiplex PCR; TCRdb's copy has only in-frame clones and lacks some. The table lists over 55,000 clones, approximately 89% of them singletons. This CDR3 is built from 15 residues. Germline V lookup: CDR1 SGHNT, CDR2 YENEEA. Trimming shortened V by 4 bases and J by 2 bases, and 13 bases separated the two germline ends. The chain carries TRBV11-3 and TRBJ2-3, with TRBD2 as a possible D gene (7 bases). The origin of this receptor is a man aged 18 to 29 in good health and CMV-seronegative. The sequencing input was PBMCs. Written as DNA, the CDR3 is TGTGCCAGCAGCTCCCCGGGGGGCTTCACAGATACGCAGTATTTT. Its translation is CASSSPGGFTDTQYF.